Listed here are 20 T cell receptor beta chains from one sample, sequenced in a study of CXCR3-negative and CXCR3-positive naive CD8 T cells. In preparing the TRB cDNA libraries, 5' RACE with UMI labels was used. TCRdb reprocessed the 5' RACE reads and stores each CDR3 protein as one record, lacking DNA. This sample's table has approximately 39,000 distinct CDR3 sequences. The source material was memory CD8+ T cells from blood. These receptors all stem from a human donor in good health. Some clones in this sample may be carry-over from other donors' samples.

V gene TRBV28 combines with J gene TRBJ2-7. CDR3 length: 14 residues. The germline gives CDR1 MDHEN, CDR2 SYDVKM. CDR3 protein: CASSLKAPTYEQYF.

This chain connects TRBV2 to TRBJ2-7; the D gene TCRdb calls, TRBD2, cannot be checked with no DNA. The CDR3 is made up of 15 amino acids. Germline assignment: CDR1 SNHLY and CDR2 FYNNEI. The CDR3 here is CASRATSGGIYEQYF.

V usage is TRBV6-5 and J usage is TRBJ2-2; without DNA, the TCRdb call of TRBD2 cannot be checked. The CDR3 is 15 residues long. Germline V CDR1 and CDR2: MNHEY, SVGAGI. The CDR3 loop is CASRKSLLGTGELFF.

V and J are TRBV28 and TRBJ2-5; with no DNA, the TCRdb D assignment of TRBD1 cannot be verified. In germline, CDR1 is MDHEN, CDR2 SYDVKM. This CDR3 spans 14 amino acids. CDR3 sequence reads: CASHPPGGGKTQYF.

This chain joins TRBV9 and TRBJ1-5; TCRdb designates TRBD1, a call that cannot be tested without DNA. The CDR3 consists of 14 residues. The germline V gene encodes CDR1 SGDLS and CDR2 YYNGEE. The CDR3 sequence is CASSSGGSNQPQHF.

V usage is TRBV28 and J usage is TRBJ2-5; as DNA is missing, the TRBD2 call by TCRdb cannot be tested. Germline CDR1 MDHEN, CDR2 SYDVKM. The CDR3 is 18 amino acids. CDR3 protein: CASSLYRLKREYQETQYF.

This chain's CDR3 is CASSFGQVYEQYF. This sequence joins TRBV5-1 and TRBJ2-7. The CDR3 covers 13 residues. The germline CDR1 and CDR2 sequences are SGHRS and YFSETQ.

The chain employs TRBV27 and TRBJ1-1. CDR1 is MNHEY, CDR2 SMNVEV, per germline (reference sequence). This CDR3 spans 13 amino acids. CDR3 loop: CASSLQQNTEAFF.

This sequence joins TRBV5-1 and TRBJ2-1; TCRdb proposes TRBD2, but this gene call is untestable without DNA. This CDR3 region has 17 residues. Germline V gene data show CDR1 as SGHRS and CDR2 as YFSETQ. CDR3 amino acids: CASSLEGSGSAYNEQFF.

The J gene is TRBJ2-3, the V gene TRBV28; the D gene TCRdb calls, TRBD1, cannot be checked with no DNA. This CDR3 spans 16 amino acids. CDR1 is MDHEN and CDR2 is SYDVKM in the germline V gene. CDR3 sequence: CASSLEWIGDTDTQYF.

This sequence joins TRBV12-3 or TRBV12-4 and TRBJ2-3. This CDR3 region has 12 residues. This chain's CDR3 is CASNTSPDTQYF.

This sequence joins TRBV5-8 and TRBJ2-2; TCRdb's D call, TRBD2, is unchecked because there is no DNA. Germline V lookup: CDR1 SGHTS, CDR2 YDEGEE. The CDR3 totals 17 residues. The CDR3: CASTFGLAGVNTGELFF.

The chain joins TRBV4-3 to TRBJ1-1. The CDR3 has 15 residues. Per germline, CDR1 LGHNA and CDR2 YSLEER. The CDR3: CASSQDRGSSTEAFF.

This chain joins TRBV6-4 and TRBJ2-1; TCRdb's D gene call, TRBD1, goes unchecked for lack of DNA. Germline CDR1 is MRHNA and CDR2 is SNTAGT. This CDR3 spans 14 amino acids. CDR3 amino acids: CASSDAGGRNEQFF.

The CDR3 here is CASSYYPGITSTDTQYF. The gene calls are TRBV7-8 and TRBJ2-3; TCRdb names TRBD1, which stays unverified in the absence of DNA. CDR3 length equals 17 residues. Germline V gene sequence: CDR1 SGHVS, CDR2 FQNEAQ.

The chain combines TRBV29-1 with TRBJ2-5; TCRdb's D call, TRBD1, is unchecked because there is no DNA. CDR1 is SQVTM, CDR2 ANQGSEA, per germline. This CDR3 spans 15 amino acids. The CDR3 sequence is CSVEFPGTLDETQYF.

Here the CDR3 reads CASSWTLQGYEQFF. The V and J genes are TRBV7-9 and TRBJ2-1; there is no DNA to check the TCRdb D call of TRBD1. CDR1 is SEHNR, CDR2 FQNEAQ, per germline (reference sequence). The CDR3 runs to 14 residues.

The chain carries TRBV28 and TRBJ2-7; TCRdb reports TRBD2, a call that lacks DNA to check it against. This CDR3 is 13 amino acids long. CDR1 MDHEN and CDR2 SYDVKM come from the germline V gene. CDR3 sequence: CASTRLAGGEQYF. The full variable domain, with the rest looked up from reference TRBV28 and TRBJ2-7, is DVKVTQSSRYLVKRTGEKVFLECVQDMDHENMFWYRQDPGLGLRLIYFSYDVKMKEKGDIPEGYSVSREKKERFSLILESASTNQTSMYLCASTRLAGGEQYFGPGTRLTVT.

The chain recombines TRBV28 with TRBJ2-7; the TRBD2 assignment by TCRdb is unverifiable without DNA. CDR3 size: 14 residues. Germline V lookup: CDR1 MDHEN, CDR2 SYDVKM. The CDR3 sequence is CASSPPKEGGEQYF.

This chain connects TRBV7-9 to TRBJ2-5; with no DNA, the TCRdb D assignment of TRBD1 cannot be verified. Germline V gene sequence: CDR1 SEHNR, CDR2 FQNEAQ (reference sequence). This CDR3 has 14 residues. CDR3 sequence reads: CASRNGQGEETQYF.